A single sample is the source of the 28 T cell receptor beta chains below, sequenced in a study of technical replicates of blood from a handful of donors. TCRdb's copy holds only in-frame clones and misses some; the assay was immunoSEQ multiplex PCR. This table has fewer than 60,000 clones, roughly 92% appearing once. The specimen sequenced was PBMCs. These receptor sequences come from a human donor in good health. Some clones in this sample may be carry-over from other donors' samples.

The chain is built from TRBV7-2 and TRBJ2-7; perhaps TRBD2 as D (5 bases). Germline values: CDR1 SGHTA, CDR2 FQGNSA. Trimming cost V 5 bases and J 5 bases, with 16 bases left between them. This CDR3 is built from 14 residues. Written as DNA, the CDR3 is TGTGCCAGCAGCACCTACTTAGCGTCCGACGAGCAGTACTTC. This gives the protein CASSTYLASDEQYF.

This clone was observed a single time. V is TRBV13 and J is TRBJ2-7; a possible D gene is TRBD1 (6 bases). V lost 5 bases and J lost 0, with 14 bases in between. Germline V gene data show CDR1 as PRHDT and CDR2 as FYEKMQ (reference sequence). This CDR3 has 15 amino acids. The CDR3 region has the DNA TGTGCCAGCAGCGAAGGTCCAGGGGCCTCCTACGAGCAGTACTTC. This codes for CASSEGPGASYEQYF.

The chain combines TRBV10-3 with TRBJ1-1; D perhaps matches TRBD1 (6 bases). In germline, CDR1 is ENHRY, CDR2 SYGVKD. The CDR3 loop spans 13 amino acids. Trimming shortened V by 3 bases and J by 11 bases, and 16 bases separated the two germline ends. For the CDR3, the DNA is TGTGCCATCAGTGAAGGCGGGGGGCGCGGGGCTTTCTTT. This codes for CAISEGGGRGAFF.

CDR3 coding DNA: TGTGCCAGCAGCTTAACTAGCCAAGAGACCCAGTACTTC. Translated, it gives CASSLTSQETQYF. The chain couples TRBV11-1 to TRBJ2-5; the D gene is possibly TRBD2 (5 bases). This CDR3 is built from 13 residues. V gave up 2 bases and J gave up 1 base, with 5 bases separating them. From germline, CDR1 is SGHAT and CDR2 FQDESV (reference sequence).

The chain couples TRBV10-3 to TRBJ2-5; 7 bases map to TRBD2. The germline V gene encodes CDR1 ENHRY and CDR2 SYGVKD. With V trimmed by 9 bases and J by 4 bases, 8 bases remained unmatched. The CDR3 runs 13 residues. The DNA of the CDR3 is TGTGCCATGCGGGGGTCTACCACAGAGACCCAGTACTTC. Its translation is CAMRGSTTETQYF.

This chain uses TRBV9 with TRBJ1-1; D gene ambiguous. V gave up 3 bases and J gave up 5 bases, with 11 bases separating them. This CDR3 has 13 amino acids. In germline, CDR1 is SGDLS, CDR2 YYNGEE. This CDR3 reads CASSAGGGTEAFF. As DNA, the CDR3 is TGTGCCAGCAGCGCCGGAGGTGGGACTGAAGCTTTCTTT.

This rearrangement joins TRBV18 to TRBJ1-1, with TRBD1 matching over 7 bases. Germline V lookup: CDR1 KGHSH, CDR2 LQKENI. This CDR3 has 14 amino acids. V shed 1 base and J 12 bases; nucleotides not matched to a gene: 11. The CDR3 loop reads CASSPREQGYHPFF. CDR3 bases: TGTGCCAGCTCACCACGCGAACAGGGGTATCATCCTTTCTTT.

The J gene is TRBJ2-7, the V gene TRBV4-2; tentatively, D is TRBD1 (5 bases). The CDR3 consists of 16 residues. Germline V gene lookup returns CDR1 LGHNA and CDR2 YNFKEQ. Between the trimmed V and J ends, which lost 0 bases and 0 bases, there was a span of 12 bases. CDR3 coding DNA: TGTGCCAGCAGCCAAGATCAGACAGAACCCTCCTACGAGCAGTACTTC. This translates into CASSQDQTEPSYEQYF.

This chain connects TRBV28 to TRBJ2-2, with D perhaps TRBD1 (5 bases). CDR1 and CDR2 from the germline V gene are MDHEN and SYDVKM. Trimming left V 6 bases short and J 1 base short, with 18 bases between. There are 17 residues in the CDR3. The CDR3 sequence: CASSTTGLTGNTGELFF. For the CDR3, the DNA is TGTGCCAGCAGCACCACCGGGCTCACAGGGAACACCGGGGAGCTGTTTTTT.

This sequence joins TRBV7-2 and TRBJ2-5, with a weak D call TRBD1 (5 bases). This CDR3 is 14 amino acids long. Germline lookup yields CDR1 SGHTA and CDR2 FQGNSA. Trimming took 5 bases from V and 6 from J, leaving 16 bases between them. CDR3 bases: TGTGCCAGCAGCCCAGACAGCTTAGGCAAGACCCAGTACTTC. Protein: CASSPDSLGKTQYF.

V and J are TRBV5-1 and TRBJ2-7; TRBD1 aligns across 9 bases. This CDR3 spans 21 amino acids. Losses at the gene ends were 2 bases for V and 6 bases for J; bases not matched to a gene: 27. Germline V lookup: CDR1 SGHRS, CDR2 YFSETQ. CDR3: CASSFFSLLWTGDSPGPEQYF. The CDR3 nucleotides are TGCGCCAGCAGCTTTTTTAGCCTCCTTTGGACAGGGGACTCGCCGGGGCCCGAGCAGTACTTC.

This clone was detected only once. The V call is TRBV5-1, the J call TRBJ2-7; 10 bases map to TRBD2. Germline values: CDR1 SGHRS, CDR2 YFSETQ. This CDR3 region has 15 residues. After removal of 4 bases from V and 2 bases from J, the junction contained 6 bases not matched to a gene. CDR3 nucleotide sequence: TGCGCCAGCAGCACCATAGCGGGGGGCCCCTACGAGCAGTACTTC. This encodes CASSTIAGGPYEQYF.

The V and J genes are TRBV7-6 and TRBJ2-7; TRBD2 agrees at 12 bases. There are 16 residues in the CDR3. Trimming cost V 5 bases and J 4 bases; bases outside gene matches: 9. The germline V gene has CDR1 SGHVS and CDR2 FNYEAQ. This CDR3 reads CASSLGAGTSGYEQYF. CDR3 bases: TGTGCCAGCAGCCTAGGAGCCGGGACTAGCGGGTACGAGCAGTACTTC. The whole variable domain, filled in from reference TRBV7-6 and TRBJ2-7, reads GAGVSQSPRYKVTKRGQDVALRCDPISGHVSLYWYRQALGQGPEFLTYFNYEAQQDKSGLPNDRFSAERPEGSISTLTIQRTEQRDSAMYRCASSLGAGTSGYEQYFGPGTRLTVT.

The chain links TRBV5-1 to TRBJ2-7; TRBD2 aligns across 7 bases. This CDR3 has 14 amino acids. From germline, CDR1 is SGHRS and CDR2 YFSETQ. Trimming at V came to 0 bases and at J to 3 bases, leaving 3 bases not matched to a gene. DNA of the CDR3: TGCGCCAGCAGCTTGGTTGGGGACTACTACGAGCAGTACTTC. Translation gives CASSLVGDYYEQYF.

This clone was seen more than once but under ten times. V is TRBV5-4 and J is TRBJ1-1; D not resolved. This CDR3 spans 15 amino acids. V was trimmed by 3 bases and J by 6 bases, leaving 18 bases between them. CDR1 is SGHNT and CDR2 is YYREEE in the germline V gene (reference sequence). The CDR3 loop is CASSSPTVELAEAFF. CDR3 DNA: TGTGCCAGCAGCTCCCCAACGGTCGAATTGGCTGAAGCTTTCTTT.

Written as DNA, the CDR3 is TGTGCCAGCAGGCTAGCGGGGGGGATTACGGAGACCCAGTACTTC. This encodes CASRLAGGITETQYF. The V and J genes are TRBV6-6 and TRBJ2-5; 12 bases line up with TRBD2. The CDR3 covers 15 residues. Germline CDR1 reads MNHNY; CDR2 reads SVGAGI (reference sequence). After removal of 6 bases from V and 5 bases from J, the junction contained 7 bases not matched to a gene.

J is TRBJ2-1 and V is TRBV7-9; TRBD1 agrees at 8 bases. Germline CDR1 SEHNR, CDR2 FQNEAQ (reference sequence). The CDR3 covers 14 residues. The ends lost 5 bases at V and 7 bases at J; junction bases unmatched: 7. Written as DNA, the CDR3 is TGTGCCAGCAGCCGCGGACAGGGTTTTAATGAGCAGTTCTTC. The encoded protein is CASSRGQGFNEQFF.

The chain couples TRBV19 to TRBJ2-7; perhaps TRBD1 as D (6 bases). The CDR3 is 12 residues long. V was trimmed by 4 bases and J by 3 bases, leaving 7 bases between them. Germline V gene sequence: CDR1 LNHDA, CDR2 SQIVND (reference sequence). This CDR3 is CASSTRGYEQYF. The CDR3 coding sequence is TGTGCCAGTAGTACCAGGGGCTACGAGCAGTACTTC. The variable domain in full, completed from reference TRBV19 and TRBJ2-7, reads DGGITQSPKYLFRKEGQNVTLSCEQNLNHDAMYWYRQDPGQGLRLIYYSQIVNDFQKGDIAEGYSVSREKKESFPLTVTSAQKNPTAFYLCASSTRGYEQYFGPGTRLTVT.

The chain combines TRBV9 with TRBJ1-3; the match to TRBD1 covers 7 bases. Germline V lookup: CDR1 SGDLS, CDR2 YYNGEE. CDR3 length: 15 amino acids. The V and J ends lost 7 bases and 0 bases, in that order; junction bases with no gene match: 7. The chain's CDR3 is CASGGGQRSGNTIYF. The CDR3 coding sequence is TGTGCCAGCGGCGGGGGACAGCGCTCTGGAAACACCATATATTTT.

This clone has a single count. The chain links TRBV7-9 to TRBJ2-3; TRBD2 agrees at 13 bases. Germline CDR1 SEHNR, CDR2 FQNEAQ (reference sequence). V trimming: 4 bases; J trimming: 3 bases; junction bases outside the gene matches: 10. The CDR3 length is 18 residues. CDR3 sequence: CASSSPGLAGPRTDTQYF. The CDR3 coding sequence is TGTGCCAGCAGCTCCCCGGGACTAGCGGGACCTAGGACAGATACGCAGTATTTT.

The CDR3 sequence is CASSLTGGSYNEQFF. CDR3 sequence (DNA): TGTGCCAGCAGCCTCACAGGGGGCTCCTACAATGAGCAGTTCTTC. This chain links TRBV14 with TRBJ2-1; the match to TRBD1 covers 8 bases. Germline CDR1 reads SGHDN; CDR2 reads FVKESK. The CDR3 loop spans 15 amino acids. Trimming cost V 4 bases and J 0 bases; bases outside gene matches: 2.

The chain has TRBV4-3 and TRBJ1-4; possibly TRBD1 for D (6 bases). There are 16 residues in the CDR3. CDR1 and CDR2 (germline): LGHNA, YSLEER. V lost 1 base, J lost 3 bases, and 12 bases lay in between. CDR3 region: CASSQGLAGANEKLFF. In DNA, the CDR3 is TGCGCCAGCAGCCAAGGTCTAGCAGGGGCTAATGAAAAACTGTTTTTT.

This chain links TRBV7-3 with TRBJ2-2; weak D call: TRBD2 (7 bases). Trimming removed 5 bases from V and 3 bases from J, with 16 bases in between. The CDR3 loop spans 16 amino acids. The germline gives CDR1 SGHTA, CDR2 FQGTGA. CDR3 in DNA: TGTGCCAGCAGCCCCACGGGGGGCGCGCACACCGGGGAGCTGTTTTTT. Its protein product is CASSPTGGAHTGELFF.

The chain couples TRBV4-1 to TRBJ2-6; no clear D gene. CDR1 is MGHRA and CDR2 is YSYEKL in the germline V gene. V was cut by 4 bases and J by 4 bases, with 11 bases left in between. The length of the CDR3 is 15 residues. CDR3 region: CASSPPTPGANVLTF. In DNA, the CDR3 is TGCGCCAGCAGCCCCCCTACTCCGGGGGCCAACGTCCTGACTTTC.

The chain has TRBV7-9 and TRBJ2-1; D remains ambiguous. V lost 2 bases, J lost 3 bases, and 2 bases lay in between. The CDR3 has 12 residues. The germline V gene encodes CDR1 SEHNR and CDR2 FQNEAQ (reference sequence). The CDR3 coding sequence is TGTGCCAGCAGCTTATACTACAATGAGCAGTTCTTC. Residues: CASSLYYNEQFF.

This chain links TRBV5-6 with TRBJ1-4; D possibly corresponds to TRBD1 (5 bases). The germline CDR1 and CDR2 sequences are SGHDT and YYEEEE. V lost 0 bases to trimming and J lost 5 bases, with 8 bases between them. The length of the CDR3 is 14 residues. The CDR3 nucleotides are TGTGCCAGCAGCTTGGATGCAGGGAATGAAAAACTGTTTTTT. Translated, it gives CASSLDAGNEKLFF.

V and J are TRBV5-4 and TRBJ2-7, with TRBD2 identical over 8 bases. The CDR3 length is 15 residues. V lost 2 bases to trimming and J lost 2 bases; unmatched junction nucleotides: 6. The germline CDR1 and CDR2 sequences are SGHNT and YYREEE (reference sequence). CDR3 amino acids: CASSFSAGAPYEQYF. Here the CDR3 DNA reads TGTGCCAGCAGCTTCTCAGCGGGAGCACCCTACGAGCAGTACTTC.

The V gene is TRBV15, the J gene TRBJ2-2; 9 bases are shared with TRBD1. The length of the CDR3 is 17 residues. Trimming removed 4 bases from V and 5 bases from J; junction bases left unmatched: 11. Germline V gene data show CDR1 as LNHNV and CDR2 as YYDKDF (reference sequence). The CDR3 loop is CATSTLTGTGRTGELFF. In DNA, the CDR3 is TGTGCCACCAGCACACTAACGGGGACAGGGCGGACCGGGGAGCTGTTTTTT.